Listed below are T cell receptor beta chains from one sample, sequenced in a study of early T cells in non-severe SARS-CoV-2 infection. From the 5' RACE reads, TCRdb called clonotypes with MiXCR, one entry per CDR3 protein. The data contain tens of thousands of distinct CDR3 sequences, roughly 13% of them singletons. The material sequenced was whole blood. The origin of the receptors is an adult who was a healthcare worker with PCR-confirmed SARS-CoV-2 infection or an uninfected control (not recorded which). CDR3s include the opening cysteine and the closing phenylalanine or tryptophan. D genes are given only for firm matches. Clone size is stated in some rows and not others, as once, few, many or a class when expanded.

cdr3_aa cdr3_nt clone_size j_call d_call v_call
CSARDAGQGDVYEKLFF TGCAGTGCTAGAGATGCGGGACAGGGGGACGTCTACGAAAAACTGTTTTTT many TRBJ1-4 TRBD1 TRBV20-1
CASSLARVKTPLHF TGTGCCAGCAGCTTGGCCAGGGTGAAAACACCCCTCCACTTT few TRBJ1-6 - TRBV5-4
CASSRPGTGQTEQFF TGTGCCAGCAGCCGTCCCGGGACAGGGCAAACTGAGCAGTTCTTC many TRBJ2-1 TRBD1 TRBV7-9
CASSPRTEYEQYF TGTGCCAGCTCACCCCGGACGGAATACGAGCAGTACTTC many TRBJ2-7 - TRBV18
CASSLTAVGAEAFF TGTGCCAGCAGCTTAACAGCTGTCGGGGCTGAAGCTTTCTTT few TRBJ1-1 - TRBV5-6
CASRDTNTGELFF TGTGCCAGCCGGGACACGAACACCGGGGAGCTGTTTTTT many TRBJ2-2 - TRBV6-5
CASSGTGALKTQYF TGTGCCAGTAGCGGGACTGGGGCGTTGAAGACCCAGTACTTC many TRBJ2-5 - TRBV19
CASSPGQLYTEAFF TGTGCCAGCAGTCCCGGACAGTTATACACTGAAGCTTTCTTT many TRBJ1-1 - TRBV6-6
CAPSRQGEEQYF TGTGCCCCCTCCCGGCAGGGTGAAGAGCAGTACTTC few TRBJ2-7 - TRBV9
CASSQPGQSYEQYF TGTGCCAGCAGCCAACCGGGCCAATCCTACGAGCAGTACTTC - TRBJ2-7 - TRBV6-1
CSVEDRVNTEAFF TGCAGCGTTGAAGATCGCGTGAACACTGAAGCTTTCTTT - TRBJ1-1 - TRBV29-1
CASSYALRQPQHF TGTGCCAGCAGTTACGCTTTAAGGCAGCCCCAGCATTTT - TRBJ1-5 - TRBV6-5
CASSERPEDTDTQYF TGTGCCAGCAGTGAGAGACCCGAGGACACAGATACGCAGTATTTT - TRBJ2-3 - TRBV2
CASSGPGTATDTQYF TGTGCCAGCAGCGGCCCCGGGACAGCCACAGATACGCAGTATTTT - TRBJ2-3 TRBD1 TRBV5-5
CASSRSGAPGDTQYF TGTGCCAGCAGCCGTAGCGGGGCCCCGGGAGATACGCAGTATTTT - TRBJ2-3 TRBD2 TRBV5-4
CASSDLRGRDEQFF TGTGCCAGCAGTGACCTTCGGGGGCGGGATGAGCAGTTCTTC many TRBJ2-1 - TRBV2
CASSLAGEQFF TGCGCCAGCAGCTTGGCGGGTGAGCAGTTCTTC - TRBJ2-1 - TRBV5-1
CASSPGQGPNTGELFF TGTGCCAGCTCACCTGGACAGGGTCCGAACACCGGGGAGCTGTTTTTT few TRBJ2-2 TRBD1 TRBV18
CASSVNIGELFF TGTGCCAGCAGCGTAAATATCGGGGAGCTGTTTTTT few TRBJ2-2 - TRBV9
CASSFGTGGPTDTQYF TGTGCCAGCAGCTTCGGGACAGGGGGCCCCACAGATACGCAGTATTTT few TRBJ2-3 TRBD1 TRBV11-2
CASSPEALATDTQYF TGTGCCAGCAGCCCGGAGGCGTTGGCGACAGATACGCAGTATTTT few TRBJ2-3 - TRBV7-9
CASSVLTAGSPLHF TGTGCCAGCAGCGTACTGACAGCAGGGTCACCCCTCCACTTT many TRBJ1-6 - TRBV9
CSVDQNTGELFF TGCAGCGTTGACCAGAACACCGGGGAGCTGTTTTTT many TRBJ2-2 - TRBV29-1
CASSTTGLNEKLFF TGTGCCAGCAGCACTACAGGGTTAAATGAAAAACTGTTTTTT - TRBJ1-4 - TRBV7-8
CAWSTGYEQYF TGTGCCTGGAGTACCGGTTACGAGCAGTACTTC - TRBJ2-7 - TRBV30
CASSQPRQGEQFF TGTGCCAGCAGCCAACCGCGGCAGGGGGAGCAGTTCTTC few TRBJ2-1 - TRBV3-1
CASSFDGGTDTQYF TGCGCCAGCAGCTTTGACGGGGGCACAGATACGCAGTATTTT many TRBJ2-3 - TRBV5-1
CASSGDRQNTEAFF TGTGCCAGCAGCGGGGACAGACAGAACACTGAAGCTTTCTTT - TRBJ1-1 TRBD1 TRBV5-4
CASTSGRGLDEQFF TGTGCCAGCACCTCAGGGAGAGGTTTGGATGAGCAGTTCTTC many TRBJ2-1 - TRBV7-2
CASSYTDKQETQYF TGTGCCAGCAGTTACACGGACAAACAAGAGACCCAGTACTTC many TRBJ2-5 - TRBV6-5
CASSLDAGSSYNEQFF TGCGCCAGCAGCTTGGATGCAGGCAGCTCCTACAATGAGCAGTTCTTC few TRBJ2-1 - TRBV5-1
CASSPQGDTQYF TGTGCCAGCAGCCCGCAGGGAGATACGCAGTATTTT many TRBJ2-3 - TRBV7-9
CASSLGGGEAFF TGTGCCAGCAGCTTAGGGGGAGGTGAAGCTTTCTTT - TRBJ1-1 - TRBV7-6
CASSSGGALEQYF TGTGCCAGCAGTAGCGGGGGGGCCCTCGAGCAGTACTTC many TRBJ2-7 TRBD2 TRBV9
CASSRGGSSNQPQHF TGTGCCAGCAGCCGTGGGGGCAGTAGCAATCAGCCCCAGCATTTT - TRBJ1-5 - TRBV3-1
CASSSSTSTETQYF TGTGCCAGCAGCTCCTCTACTAGCACAGAGACCCAGTACTTC - TRBJ2-5 - TRBV7-6
CASSSITGVANEKLFF TGTGCCAGCAGCTCAATTACAGGGGTGGCTAATGAAAAACTGTTTTTT many TRBJ1-4 TRBD1 TRBV7-8
CASSPRTATNEKLFF TGTGCCAGTAGTCCCCGGACAGCAACTAATGAAAAACTGTTTTTT many TRBJ1-4 - TRBV19
CASSEGDRDNEKLFF TGTGCCAGCAGTGAAGGGGACAGAGATAATGAAAAACTGTTTTTT many TRBJ1-4 TRBD1 TRBV6-1
CASSVQKPYGYTF TGTGCCAGTAGTGTCCAAAAGCCCTATGGCTACACCTTC many TRBJ1-2 - TRBV19
CASSLLSAAENQPQHF TGTGCCAGCAGCTTGTTGTCGGCAGCTGAAAATCAGCCCCAGCATTTT - TRBJ1-5 - TRBV7-9
CASSARTGGDEQYF TGTGCCAGCAGCGCCCGGACCGGCGGTGACGAGCAGTACTTC many TRBJ2-7 - TRBV13
CASSAFGSEAFF TGTGCCAGCAGCGCCTTTGGATCTGAAGCTTTCTTT many TRBJ1-1 - TRBV5-4
CASSAGQGTQAKNIQYF TGCGCCAGCAGCGCGGGACAGGGGACGCAGGCCAAAAACATTCAGTACTTC many TRBJ2-4 TRBD1 TRBV5-1
CASRPDFGIKTQYF TGTGCCAGCAGACCGGACTTTGGGATAAAGACCCAGTACTTC many TRBJ2-5 - TRBV6-5
CASSVQGDSPLHF TGCGCCAGCAGCGTACAGGGCGACTCACCCCTCCACTTT - TRBJ1-6 - TRBV5-1
CASSPEGTDTQYF TGTGCCAGCTCACCTGAAGGCACAGATACGCAGTATTTT many TRBJ2-3 - TRBV18
CASREGQTYQETQYF TGTGCCAGCAGGGAGGGACAGACGTACCAAGAGACCCAGTACTTC - TRBJ2-5 - TRBV7-2
CSVTQGQANSPLHF TGCAGTGTCACACAGGGTCAGGCTAATTCACCCCTCCACTTT few TRBJ1-6 - TRBV20-1
CASSPGQGVAGELFF TGTGCCAGCAGTCCGGGACAGGGAGTTGCCGGGGAGCTGTTTTTT many TRBJ2-2 TRBD1 TRBV12-3/TRBV12-4
CASSQGSPTEAFF TGCGCCAGCAGCCAAGGAAGCCCTACTGAAGCTTTCTTT many TRBJ1-1 - TRBV4-3
CSAVLAGGSTDTQYF TGCAGCGCTGTACTAGCGGGGGGTAGCACAGATACGCAGTATTTT - TRBJ2-3 TRBD2 TRBV29-1